This T cell receptor (beta chain) was observed in a study of T-cell reconstitution after alpha-beta-depleted transplantation in children. The junction had 4 bases not matched to a gene; V was cut back by 5 bases and J by 5 bases. The CDR3 loop spans 13 amino acids. Germline assignment: CDR1 SEHNR and CDR2 FQNEAQ (reference sequence). Unique molecular identifiers were used to barcode this TCRbeta library. Using its own MiXCR run on the PCR reads, TCRdb lists one record per CDR3 protein. Of around 180,000 distinct CDR3 sequences in the sample, over 8.5% are singletons; the top ten hold 13%. This clonotype has at least ten counts.

This TCR derives from a boy aged 2 to 9 with acute myeloid leukemia, due to receive a stem cell transplant. This chain joins TRBV7-9 and TRBJ2-7, with 9 bases lining up with TRBD1. Specimen: PBMCs, collected before TCRalphabeta/CD19-depleted stem cell transplant. CDR3 amino acids: CASSLDRGHEQYF. The CDR3 DNA reads TGTGCCAGCAGCCTGGACAGGGGCCACGAGCAGTACTTC.